This T cell receptor beta chain was recorded in a study of blood T cell repertoires in COVID-19. At the level of the study: COVID-19 samples, acute and convalescent, were from the United States, Italy and Spain. PBMCs, B-cell-depleted T cells, or T cells provided the cDNA or gDNA that made up the material.

Authors' data handling: Estimated nucleated cell counts came from reference gene primer amplification. Clones were read by immunoSEQ multiplex PCR, and TCRdb kept only the in-frame ones, dropping some. V, J and clone size reflect that table, while D and trimming were determined from the DNA. The sample includes 250,000 to 300,000 clones, 70% to 90% of them seen just once. The TCR sequence derives from a woman in her 70s with acute or convalescent COVID-19. Input material: peripheral blood.

The CDR3 DNA sequence: TGTGCCAGCAGTACCCGGGACAGGGGGAGGAGGGAGACCCAGTACTTC. It is translated as CASSTRDRGRRETQYF. V is TRBV2 and J is TRBJ2-5; 11 nucleotides line up with TRBD1. The trim removed 5 bases at V and 5 bases at J, leaving 10 bases unmatched. The CDR3 length is 16 residues. Germline values: CDR1 SNHLY, CDR2 FYNNEI. The full variable domain, rest sourced from reference TRBV2 and TRBJ2-5, is EPEVTQTPSHQVTQMGQEVILRCVPISNHLYFYWYRQILGQKVEFLVSFYNNEISEKSEIFDDQFSVERPDGSNFTLKIRSTKLEDSAMYFCASSTRDRGRRETQYFGPGTRLLVL.